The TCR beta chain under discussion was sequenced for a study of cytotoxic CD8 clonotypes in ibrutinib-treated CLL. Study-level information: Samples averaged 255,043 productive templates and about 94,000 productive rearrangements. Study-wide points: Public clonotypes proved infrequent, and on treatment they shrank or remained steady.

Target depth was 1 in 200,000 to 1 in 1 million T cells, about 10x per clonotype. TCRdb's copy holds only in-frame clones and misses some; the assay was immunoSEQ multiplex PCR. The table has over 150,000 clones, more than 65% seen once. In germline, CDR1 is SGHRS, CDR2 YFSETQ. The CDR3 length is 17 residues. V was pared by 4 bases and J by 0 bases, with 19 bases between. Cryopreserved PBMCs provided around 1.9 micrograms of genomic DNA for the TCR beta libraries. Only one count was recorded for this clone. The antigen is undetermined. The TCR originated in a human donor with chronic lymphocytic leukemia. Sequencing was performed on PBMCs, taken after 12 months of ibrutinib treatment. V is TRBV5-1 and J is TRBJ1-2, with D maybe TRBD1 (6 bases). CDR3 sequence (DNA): TGCGCCAGCAGCCACGCCCGCCCGACAGGCACTAACTATGGCTACACCTTC. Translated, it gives CASSHARPTGTNYGYTF.